These T cell receptor beta chains were read from a single sample in a study of cytomegalovirus exposure and HLA in healthy donors. The protocol was immunoSEQ multiplex PCR, while the TCRdb copy is restricted to in-frame clones and leaves out a portion. The table shows 150,000 to 200,000 clones, with around three quarters occurring only once. What was sequenced was PBMCs. These receptors were obtained from a woman aged 25 to 45 in good health and CMV-seronegative. The CDR3 runs from the conserved cysteine through the conserved F or W. The order of the fields is J gene, CDR3 length, V gene, clone size, CDR3 protein. Clone size appears in some rows only: once, few, many, or a class for an expanded clone.

>TRBJ2-7|19|TRBV4-2|once
CASSQEFGTSGGNSGEQYF
>TRBJ1-6|17|TRBV5-1|.
CASSLSGLAIRNSPLHF
>TRBJ2-3|18|TRBV2|.
CASKLGTSAHSSTDTQYF
>TRBJ1-4|14|TRBV30|once
CAWSTGQTNEKLFF
>TRBJ1-1|13|TRBV30|.
CAWSVSGGSEAFF
>TRBJ2-7|15|TRBV9|few
CASSVAGSDNYEQYF
>TRBJ2-1|12|TRBV6-4|.
CASSHYGDEQFF
>TRBJ2-7|12|TRBV30|.
CAWKGAAYEQYF
>TRBJ1-1|12|TRBV10-2|few
CASSTGGTEAFF
>TRBJ2-5|17|TRBV19|.
CASSAGPWTLSQETQYF
>TRBJ1-1|13|TRBV7-7|.
CASSLGAGTEAFF
>TRBJ2-1|15|TRBV7-9|.
CASSLGGQVYNEQFF
>TRBJ2-5|13|TRBV7-9|.
CASRGAGRETQYF
>TRBJ2-3|14|TRBV2|.
CATLQGTGADTQYF
>TRBJ2-3|17|TRBV27|.
CASSWGLAGGSADTQYF
>TRBJ2-2|15|TRBV19|once
CASSRATGATGELFF
>TRBJ2-7|14|TRBV25-1|.
CASSPGQGRDEQYF
>TRBJ2-7|15|TRBV6-5|.
CASSYGRGPPYEQYF
>TRBJ2-1|13|TRBV27|.
CASSRTVPNEQFF
>TRBJ2-3|16|TRBV4-1|.
CASSQEFAGGLDTQYF
>TRBJ1-2|14|TRBV5-1|.
CASSLEGENYGYTF
>TRBJ2-7|12|TRBV4-2|.
CASSQDGLSPYF